The 10 T cell receptor beta chains presented below share a single source sample, sequenced in a study of blood T cell repertoires in COVID-19. The protocol was immunoSEQ multiplex PCR, while the TCRdb copy is restricted to in-frame clones and leaves out a portion. Of 200,000 or so clones listed, approximately 83% are singletons. The sequenced sample consisted of peripheral blood. The receptors derive from a human donor with active or convalescent COVID-19. The donor label of this sample is uncertain.

This clone is judged large (0.1 to 1%). V usage is TRBV4-2 and J usage is TRBJ1-1; TRBD1 might be the D (5 bases). The CDR3 extends over 14 amino acids. Trimming removed 1 base at V and 4 bases at J, with 10 bases between. Germline CDR1 LGHNA, CDR2 YNFKEQ. The CDR3 sequence is CASSQVRDSTEAFF. CDR3 DNA: TGTGCCAGCAGCCAAGTTAGGGACTCCACTGAAGCTTTCTTT.

V is TRBV19 and J is TRBJ2-1, with TRBD1 matching 8 bases. The CDR3 covers 20 residues. Germline V lookup: CDR1 LNHDA, CDR2 SQIVND (reference sequence). V dropped 5 bases and J dropped 0; count of bases not matched to a gene: 18. CDR3 in DNA: TGTGCCAGTAGTCCTCGACAGGGGCAATCCAAATCTGCCTCCTACAATGAGCAGTTCTTC. The encoded protein is CASSPRQGQSKSASYNEQFF.

This clone was counted between two and nine times. The CDR3 is CASSLRGGPTGELFF. CDR3 sequence (DNA): TGTGCCAGCAGCTTACGGGGGGGACCAACCGGGGAGCTGTTTTTT. The chain carries TRBV11-3 and TRBJ2-2; TRBD2 agrees at 8 bases. Germline CDR1 SGHNT, CDR2 YENEEA. The ends lost 2 bases at V and 5 bases at J; junction bases unmatched: 4. The CDR3 is made up of 15 amino acids.

This clone has only one observation. This sequence joins TRBV24-1 and TRBJ1-4; 12 nucleotides match TRBD1. J was trimmed by 5 bases and V by 4 bases; bases with no gene match: 10. This CDR3 has 18 residues. The V gene's germline CDR1 is KGHDR and CDR2 SFDVKD. CDR3 bases: TGTGCCACCAGTGACCCCGGGACAGGGGGCCTCGGCAATGAAAAACTGTTTTTT. Translating gives CATSDPGTGGLGNEKLFF.

J is TRBJ2-1 and V is TRBV24-1, with 11 bases aligning to TRBD2. Germline lookup yields CDR1 KGHDR and CDR2 SFDVKD. With 1 base clipped from V and 7 bases from J, the junction kept 11 bases outside the gene matches. The CDR3 consists of 18 residues. The CDR3 spells CATSDLEGLAGNRNEQFF. CDR3 coding DNA: TGTGCCACCAGTGATTTAGAAGGACTAGCGGGTAATCGTAATGAGCAGTTCTTC.

This chain uses TRBV7-2 with TRBJ1-2, with 7 bases identical to TRBD1. The germline gives CDR1 SGHTA, CDR2 FQGNSA. The CDR3 loop spans 15 amino acids. The V gene end was trimmed by 1 base and the J gene end by 8 bases; junction bases not matched to a gene: 10. The CDR3 DNA reads as TGTGCCAGCAGCTTAGAGAGCCTACAGGGGACCGGCTACACCTTC. It specifies CASSLESLQGTGYTF.

This chain uses TRBV4-2 with TRBJ1-6; TRBD1 is a possible D gene (5 bases). Per germline, CDR1 LGHNA and CDR2 YNFKEQ. Trimming stripped 1 base from V and 7 bases from J, with 11 bases between. The CDR3 has 15 amino acids. The CDR3 sequence is CASSQAVQVNSPLHF. Written as DNA, the CDR3 is TGTGCCAGCAGCCAAGCGGTACAGGTCAATTCACCCCTCCACTTT.

This chain uses TRBV15 with TRBJ1-1, with no clear D. The CDR3 is 13 residues long. V gave up 0 bases and J gave up 3 bases, with 5 bases separating them. The germline V gene has CDR1 LNHNV and CDR2 YYDKDF (reference sequence). CDR3 nucleotide sequence: TGTGCCACCAGCAGAGATCAGGACACTGAAGCTTTCTTT. Translating it yields CATSRDQDTEAFF.

CDR3 coding DNA: TGTGCCAGCAGACTAGCGGGGTCCTACAATGAGCAGTTCTTC. Protein product: CASRLAGSYNEQFF. J is TRBJ2-1 and V is TRBV2; the match to TRBD2 covers 10 bases. The V gene's germline CDR1 is SNHLY and CDR2 FYNNEI. Trimming cost V 6 bases and J 1 base; bases outside gene matches: 0. This CDR3 comprises 14 residues. Variable domain in full (rest from reference TRBV2 and TRBJ2-1): EPEVTQTPSHQVTQMGQEVILRCVPISNHLYFYWYRQILGQKVEFLVSFYNNEISEKSEIFDDQFSVERPDGSNFTLKIRSTKLEDSAMYFCASRLAGSYNEQFFGPGTRLTVL.

V gene TRBV7-8 combines with J gene TRBJ1-2; possible D gene TRBD1, 6 bases. Germline V gene lookup returns CDR1 SGHVS and CDR2 FQNEAQ. The CDR3 has 12 residues. V lost 5 bases and J lost 8, with 12 bases in between. CDR3 DNA: TGTGCCAGCAGCGACAACAGGGACGGCTACACCTTC. Its protein product is CASSDNRDGYTF.